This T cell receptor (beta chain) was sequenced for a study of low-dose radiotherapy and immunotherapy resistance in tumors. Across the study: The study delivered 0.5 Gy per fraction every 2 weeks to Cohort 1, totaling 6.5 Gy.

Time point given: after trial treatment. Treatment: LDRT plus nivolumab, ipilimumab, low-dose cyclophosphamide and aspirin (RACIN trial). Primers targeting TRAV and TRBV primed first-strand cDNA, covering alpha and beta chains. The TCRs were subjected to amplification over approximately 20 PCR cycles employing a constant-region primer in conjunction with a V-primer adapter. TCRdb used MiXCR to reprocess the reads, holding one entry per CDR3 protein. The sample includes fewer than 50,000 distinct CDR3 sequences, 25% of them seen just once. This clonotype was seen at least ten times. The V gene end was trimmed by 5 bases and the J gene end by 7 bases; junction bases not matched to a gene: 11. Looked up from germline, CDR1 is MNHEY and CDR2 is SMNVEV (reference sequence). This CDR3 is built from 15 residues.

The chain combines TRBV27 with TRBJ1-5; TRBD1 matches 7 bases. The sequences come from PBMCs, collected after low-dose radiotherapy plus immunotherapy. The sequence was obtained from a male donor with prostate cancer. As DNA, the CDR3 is TGTGCCAGCAGTATCCCGACAGGGCCGCAGCAGCCCCAGCATTTT. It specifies CASSIPTGPQQPQHF.